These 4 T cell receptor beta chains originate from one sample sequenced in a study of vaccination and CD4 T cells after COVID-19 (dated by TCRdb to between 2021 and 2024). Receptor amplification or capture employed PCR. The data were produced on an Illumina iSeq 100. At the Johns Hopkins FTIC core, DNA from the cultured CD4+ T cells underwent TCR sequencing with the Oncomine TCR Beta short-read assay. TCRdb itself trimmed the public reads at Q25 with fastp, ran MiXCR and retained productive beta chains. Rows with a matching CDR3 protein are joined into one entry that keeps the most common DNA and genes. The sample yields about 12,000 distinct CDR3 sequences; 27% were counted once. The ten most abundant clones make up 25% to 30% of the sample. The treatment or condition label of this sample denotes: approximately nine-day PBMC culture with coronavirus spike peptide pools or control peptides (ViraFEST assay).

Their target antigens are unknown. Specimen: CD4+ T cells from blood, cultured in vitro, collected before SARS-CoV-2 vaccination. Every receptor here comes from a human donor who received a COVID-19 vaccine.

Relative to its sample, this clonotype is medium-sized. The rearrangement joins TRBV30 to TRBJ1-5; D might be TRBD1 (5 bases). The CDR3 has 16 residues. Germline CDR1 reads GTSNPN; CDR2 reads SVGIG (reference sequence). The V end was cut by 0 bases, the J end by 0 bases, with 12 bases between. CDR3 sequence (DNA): TGTGCCTGGAGTGTAGGCCACAGGTATAGCAATCAGCCCCAGCATTTT. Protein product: CAWSVGHRYSNQPQHF.

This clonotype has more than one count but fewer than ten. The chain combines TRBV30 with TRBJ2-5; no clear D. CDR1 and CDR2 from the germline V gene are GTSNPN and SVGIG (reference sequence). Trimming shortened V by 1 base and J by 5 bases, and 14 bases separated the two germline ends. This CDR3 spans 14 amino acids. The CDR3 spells CAWSAHNLGETQYF. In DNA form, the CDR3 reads TGTGCCTGGAGTGCCCACAACTTAGGGGAGACCCAGTACTTC.

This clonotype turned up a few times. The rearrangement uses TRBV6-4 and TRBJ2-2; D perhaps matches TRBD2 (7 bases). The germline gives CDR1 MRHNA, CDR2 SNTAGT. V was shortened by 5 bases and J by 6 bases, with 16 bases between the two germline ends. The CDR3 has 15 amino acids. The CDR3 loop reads CASSSLGGLSGELFF. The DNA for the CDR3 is TGTGCCAGCAGTAGTCTCGGGGGGCTGTCCGGGGAGCTGTTTTTT.

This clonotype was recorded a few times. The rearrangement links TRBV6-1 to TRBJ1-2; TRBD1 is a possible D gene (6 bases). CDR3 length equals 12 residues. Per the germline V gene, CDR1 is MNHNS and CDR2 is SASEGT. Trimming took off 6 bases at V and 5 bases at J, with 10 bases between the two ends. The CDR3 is CASRRGDYGYTF. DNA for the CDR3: TGTGCCAGCAGGAGGGGGGATTATGGCTACACCTTC.